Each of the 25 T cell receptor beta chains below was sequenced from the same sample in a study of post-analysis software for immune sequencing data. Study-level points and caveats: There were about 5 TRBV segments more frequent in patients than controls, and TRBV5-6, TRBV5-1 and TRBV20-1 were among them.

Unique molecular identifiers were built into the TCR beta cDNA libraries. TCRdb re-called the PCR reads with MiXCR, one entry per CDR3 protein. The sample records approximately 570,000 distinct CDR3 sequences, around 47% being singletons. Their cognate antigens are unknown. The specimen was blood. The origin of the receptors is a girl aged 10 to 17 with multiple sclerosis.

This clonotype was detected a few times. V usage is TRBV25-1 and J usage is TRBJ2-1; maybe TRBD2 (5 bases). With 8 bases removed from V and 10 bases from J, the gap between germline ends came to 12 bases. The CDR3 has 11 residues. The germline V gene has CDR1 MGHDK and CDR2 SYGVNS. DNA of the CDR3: TGTGCCAGCCCTCGGAGGATCGAGCAGTTCTTC. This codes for CASPRRIEQFF.

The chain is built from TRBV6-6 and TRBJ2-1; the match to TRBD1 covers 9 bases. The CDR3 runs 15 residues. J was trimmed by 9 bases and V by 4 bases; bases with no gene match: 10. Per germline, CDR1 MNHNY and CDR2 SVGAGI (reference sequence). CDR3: CASSSSGTGPIEQFF. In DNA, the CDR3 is TGTGCCAGCAGTTCCTCCGGGACAGGGCCGATTGAGCAGTTCTTC.

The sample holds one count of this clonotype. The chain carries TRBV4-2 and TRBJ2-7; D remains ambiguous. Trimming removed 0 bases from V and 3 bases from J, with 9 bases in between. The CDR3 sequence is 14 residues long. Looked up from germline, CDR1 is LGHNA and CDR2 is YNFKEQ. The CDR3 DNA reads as TGTGCCAGCAGCCAAGAGAATTTTTACTACGAGCAGTACGTC. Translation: CASSQENFYYEQYV.

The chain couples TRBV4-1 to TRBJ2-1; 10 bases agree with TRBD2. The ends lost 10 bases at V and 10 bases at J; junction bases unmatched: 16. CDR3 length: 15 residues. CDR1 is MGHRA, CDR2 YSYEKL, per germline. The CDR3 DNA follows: TGCGCCACCTCCTCGGATAGCGGGGGGCCATGGGAGCAGTTCTTC. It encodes CATSSDSGGPWEQFF.

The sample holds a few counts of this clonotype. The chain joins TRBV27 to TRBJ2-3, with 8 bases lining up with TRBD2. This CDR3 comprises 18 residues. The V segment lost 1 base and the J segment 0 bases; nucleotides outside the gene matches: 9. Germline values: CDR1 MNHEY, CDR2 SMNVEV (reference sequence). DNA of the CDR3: TGTGCCAGCAGTTTATACCCCATCCGGGGGGGAAGCACAGATACGCAGTATTTT. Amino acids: CASSLYPIRGGSTDTQYF.

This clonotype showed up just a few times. CDR3 protein: CAMMSGTGADTQYF. The DNA of the CDR3 is TGTGCCATGATGAGCGGGACTGGAGCAGATACGCAGTATTTT. The rearrangement uses TRBV10-3 and TRBJ2-3, with 7 nucleotides matching TRBD2. V shed 9 bases, J shed 4 bases, and the junction held 10 bases outside the gene matches. Germline V gene lookup returns CDR1 ENHRY and CDR2 SYGVKD. This CDR3 contains 14 residues.

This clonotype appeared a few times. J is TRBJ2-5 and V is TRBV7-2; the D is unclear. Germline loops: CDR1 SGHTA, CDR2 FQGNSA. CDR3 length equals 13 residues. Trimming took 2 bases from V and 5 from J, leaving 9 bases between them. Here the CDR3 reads CASSLRQSETQYF. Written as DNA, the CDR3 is TGTGCCAGCAGCTTACGTCAATCGGAGACCCAGTACTTC.

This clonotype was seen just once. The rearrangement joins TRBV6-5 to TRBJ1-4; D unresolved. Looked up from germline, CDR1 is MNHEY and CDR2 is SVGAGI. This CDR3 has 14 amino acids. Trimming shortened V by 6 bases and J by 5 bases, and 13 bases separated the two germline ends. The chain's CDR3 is CASRSGRTNEKLFF. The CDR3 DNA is TGTGCCAGCAGATCCGGACGGACCAATGAAAAACTGTTTTTT.

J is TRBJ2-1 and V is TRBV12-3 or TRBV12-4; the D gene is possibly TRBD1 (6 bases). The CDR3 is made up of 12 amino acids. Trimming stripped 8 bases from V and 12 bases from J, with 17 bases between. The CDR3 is CASGALATGQFF. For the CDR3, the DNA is TGTGCCAGCGGTGCCCTGGCGACAGGGCAGTTCTTC.

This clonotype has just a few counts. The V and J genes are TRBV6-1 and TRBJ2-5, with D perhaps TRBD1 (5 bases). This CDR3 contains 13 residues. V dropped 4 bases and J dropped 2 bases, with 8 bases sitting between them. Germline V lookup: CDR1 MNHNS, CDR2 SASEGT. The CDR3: CASSGQSQETQYF. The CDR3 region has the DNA TGTGCCAGCAGTGGACAGTCTCAAGAGACCCAGTACTTC.

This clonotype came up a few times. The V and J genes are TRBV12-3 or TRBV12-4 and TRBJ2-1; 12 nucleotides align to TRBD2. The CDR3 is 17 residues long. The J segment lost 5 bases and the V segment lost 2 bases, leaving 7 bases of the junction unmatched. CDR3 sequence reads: CASSLLASGRAHNEQFF. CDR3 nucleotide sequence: TGTGCCAGCAGTTTATTAGCTAGCGGGAGGGCCCACAATGAGCAGTTCTTC.

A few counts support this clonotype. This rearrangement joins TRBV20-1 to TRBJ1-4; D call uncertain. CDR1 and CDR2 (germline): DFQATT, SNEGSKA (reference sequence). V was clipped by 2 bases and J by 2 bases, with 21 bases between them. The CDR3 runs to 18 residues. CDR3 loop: CSARRWGLVDSTNEKLFF. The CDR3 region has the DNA TGCAGTGCTAGACGTTGGGGTCTCGTCGATTCGACTAATGAAAAACTGTTTTTT.

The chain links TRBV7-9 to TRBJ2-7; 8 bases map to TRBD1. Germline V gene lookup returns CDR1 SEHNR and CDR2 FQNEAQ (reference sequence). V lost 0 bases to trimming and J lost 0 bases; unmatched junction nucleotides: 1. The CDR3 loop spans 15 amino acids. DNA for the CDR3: TGTGCCAGCAGCTTAGCAACAGGGGGCTCCTACGAGCAGTACTTC. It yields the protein CASSLATGGSYEQYF.

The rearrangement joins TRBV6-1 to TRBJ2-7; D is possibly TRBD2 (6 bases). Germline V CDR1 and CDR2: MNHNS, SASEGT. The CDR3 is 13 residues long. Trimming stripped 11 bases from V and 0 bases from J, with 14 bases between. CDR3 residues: CAAGRGYSYEQYF. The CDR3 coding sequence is TGTGCCGCGGGGCGGGGTTACTCCTACGAGCAGTACTTC.

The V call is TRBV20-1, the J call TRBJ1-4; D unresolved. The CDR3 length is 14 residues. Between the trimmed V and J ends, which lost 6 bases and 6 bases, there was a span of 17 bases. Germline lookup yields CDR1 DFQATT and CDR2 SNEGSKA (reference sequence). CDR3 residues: CSAPLGSLDEKLFF. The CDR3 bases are TGCAGTGCCCCCCTAGGGAGCCTTGATGAAAAACTGTTTTTT.

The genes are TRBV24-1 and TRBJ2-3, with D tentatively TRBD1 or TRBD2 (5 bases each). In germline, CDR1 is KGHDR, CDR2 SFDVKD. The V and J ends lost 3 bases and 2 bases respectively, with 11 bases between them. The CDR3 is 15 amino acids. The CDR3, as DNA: TGTGCCACCAGTGATCCCCCAGGGACCACAGATACGCAGTATTTT. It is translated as CATSDPPGTTDTQYF.

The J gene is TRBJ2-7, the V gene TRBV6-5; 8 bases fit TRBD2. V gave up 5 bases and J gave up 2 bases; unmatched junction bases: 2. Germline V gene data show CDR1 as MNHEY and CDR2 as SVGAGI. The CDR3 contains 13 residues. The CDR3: CASSRGGTYEQYF. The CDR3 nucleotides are TGTGCCAGCAGTCGGGGGGGTACCTACGAGCAGTACTTC.

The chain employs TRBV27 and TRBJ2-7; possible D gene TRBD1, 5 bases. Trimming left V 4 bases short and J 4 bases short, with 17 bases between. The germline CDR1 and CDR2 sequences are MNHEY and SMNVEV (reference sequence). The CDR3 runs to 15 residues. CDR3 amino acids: CASSSIRPQGYEQYF. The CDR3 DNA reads TGTGCCAGCAGTTCCATTCGACCTCAGGGATACGAGCAGTACTTC.

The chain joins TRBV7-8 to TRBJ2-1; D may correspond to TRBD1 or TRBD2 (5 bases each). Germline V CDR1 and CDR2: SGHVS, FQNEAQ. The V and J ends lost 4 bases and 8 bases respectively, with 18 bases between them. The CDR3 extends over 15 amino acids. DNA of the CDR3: TGTGCCAGCAGCTCTGTCCGGGGCCCATGGGATGAGCAGTTCTTC. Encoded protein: CASSSVRGPWDEQFF.

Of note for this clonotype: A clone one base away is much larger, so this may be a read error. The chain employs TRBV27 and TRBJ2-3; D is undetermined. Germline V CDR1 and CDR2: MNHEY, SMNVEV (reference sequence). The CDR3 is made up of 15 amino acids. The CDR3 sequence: CASSSPSVGPDAQYF. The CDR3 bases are TGTGCCAGCAGTTCCCCCTCAGTCGGCCCAGATGCGCAGTATTTT.

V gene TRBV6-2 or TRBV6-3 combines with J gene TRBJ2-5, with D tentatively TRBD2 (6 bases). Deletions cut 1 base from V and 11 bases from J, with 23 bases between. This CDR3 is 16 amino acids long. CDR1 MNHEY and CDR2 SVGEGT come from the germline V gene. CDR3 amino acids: CASSYLAEPSNNEQYF. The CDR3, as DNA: TGTGCCAGCAGTTACTTAGCGGAACCCTCCAACAATGAGCAGTACTTC.

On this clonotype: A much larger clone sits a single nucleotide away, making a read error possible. DNA of the CDR3: TGTGCCAGCAGCCAAGGGCTCGACAATTCATCCCTCCACTTT. This gives the protein CASSQGLDNSSLHF. V and J are TRBV3-1 and TRBJ1-6, with D unclear. From germline, CDR1 is LGHDT and CDR2 YNNKEL (reference sequence). The CDR3 spans 14 residues.

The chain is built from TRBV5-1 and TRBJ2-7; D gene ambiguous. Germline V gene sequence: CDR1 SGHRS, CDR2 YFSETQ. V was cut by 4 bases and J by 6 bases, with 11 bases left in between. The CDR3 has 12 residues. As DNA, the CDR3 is TGCGCCAGCAGCCGGAAGATGGGCGAGCAGTACTTC. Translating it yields CASSRKMGEQYF.

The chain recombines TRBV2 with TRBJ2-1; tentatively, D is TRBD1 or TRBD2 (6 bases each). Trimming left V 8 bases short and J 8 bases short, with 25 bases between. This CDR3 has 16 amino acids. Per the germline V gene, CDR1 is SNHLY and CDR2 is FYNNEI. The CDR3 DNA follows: TGTGCCAGCTCCGAGTGGGGGGCTAAAAAGGGTGATGAGCAGTTCTTC. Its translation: CASSEWGAKKGDEQFF.

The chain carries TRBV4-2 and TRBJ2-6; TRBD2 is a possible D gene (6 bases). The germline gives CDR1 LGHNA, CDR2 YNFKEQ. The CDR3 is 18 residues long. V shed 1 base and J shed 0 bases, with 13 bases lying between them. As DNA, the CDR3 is TGTGCCAGCAGCCAAGTAGGGAGGCTGAGCTCTGGGGCCAACGTCCTGACTTTC. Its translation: CASSQVGRLSSGANVLTF.